These T cell receptor beta chains were read from a single sample in a study of blood T cell repertoires in COVID-19. Only in-frame clones appear in the TCRdb table, and some are missing; sequencing was by immunoSEQ multiplex PCR. The sample holds tens of thousands of clones, more than 80% seen once. The source material was peripheral blood. These receptors all stem from a human donor in a cohort sampled during active COVID-19. The CDR3 runs from the conserved cysteine through the conserved F or W. The order of the fields is clone size, V gene, J gene, D gene, CDR3 DNA, CDR3 protein. The D gene is left open where the match is weak. Clone size is given for some rows only: seen once, a few or many times, or a class if the clone is expanded.

>.|TRBV28|TRBJ2-7|TRBD1
TGTGCCAGCATCCCAGGGACAGGGGCCTCCTACGAGCAGTACTTC
CASIPGTGASYEQYF
>.|TRBV18|TRBJ1-6|.
TGTGCCAGCTCACCAAGTGGACAGAGGAGTTCACCCCTCCACTTT
CASSPSGQRSSPLHF
>.|TRBV18|TRBJ2-7|.
TGTGCCAGCTCACCACCCGGGACTGCTGAGCAGTACTTC
CASSPPGTAEQYF
>.|TRBV7-3|TRBJ1-1|.
TGTGCCAGCAGTTCGACAGGTCAGGGTGAAGCTTTCTTT
CASSSTGQGEAFF
>.|TRBV5-1|TRBJ1-4|.
TGCGCCAGCAGCCCCCAGGGGACAACTAATGAAAAACTGTTTTTT
CASSPQGTTNEKLFF
>.|TRBV6-2/TRBV6-3|TRBJ2-7|.
TGTGCCAGCAGTTACCCCACCTTAAACCGGGGGAGTATTAACTACGAGCAGTACTTC
CASSYPTLNRGSINYEQYF
>.|TRBV9|TRBJ1-3|.
TGTGCCAGCAGCGTACAAGGGGCTGGAAACACCATATATTTT
CASSVQGAGNTIYF
>.|TRBV18|TRBJ1-1|.
TGTGCCAGCTCACCACCGTCAGCGGGGGTTGAAGCTTTCTTT
CASSPPSAGVEAFF
>once|TRBV19|TRBJ1-4|TRBD1
TGTGCCAGTAGTCCCCGGACAGGGTTTAATGAAAAACTGTTTTTT
CASSPRTGFNEKLFF
>.|TRBV5-5|TRBJ1-1|.
TGTGCCAGCAGCTTGGTAGCAGGGAGGTTAAACACTGAAGCTTTCTTT
CASSLVAGRLNTEAFF
>once|TRBV7-2|TRBJ1-5|.
TGTGCCAGCAGCTTAGGGGCAGGGTTCGGCCAGCCCCAGCATTTT
CASSLGAGFGQPQHF
>.|TRBV18|TRBJ1-4|.
TGTGCCAGCTCACCCTTGGCAGGGGTTGAAAAACTGTTTTTT
CASSPLAGVEKLFF
>.|TRBV4-2|TRBJ1-2|.
TGTGCCAGCAGCCTCCAATGGGCAGGGGCTAACTATGGCTACACCTTC
CASSLQWAGANYGYTF
>.|TRBV15|TRBJ2-7|TRBD1
TGTGCCACCAGCAGAGATCGGAACCAGGGGGCCTACGAGCAGTACTTC
CATSRDRNQGAYEQYF
>.|TRBV6-5|TRBJ2-2|TRBD2
TGTGCCAGCAGTTACTCGTCTAGCGGTAGCACCGGGGAGCTGTTTTTT
CASSYSSSGSTGELFF
>.|TRBV5-1|TRBJ1-1|TRBD1
TGCGCCAGCAGCGCGCAGGGGGTAGGCGCTTTCTTT
CASSAQGVGAFF
>.|TRBV6-5|TRBJ1-2|.
TGTGCCAGCAGCCCGGACAGCGGCTATGGCTACACCTTC
CASSPDSGYGYTF
>.|TRBV7-9|TRBJ2-5|TRBD2
TGTGCCAGCACCTATGGGCTAGCGGGGGGTCACCAAGAGACCCAGTACTTC
CASTYGLAGGHQETQYF
>.|TRBV19|TRBJ2-3|.
TGTGCCAGTAGTGCTCAGGGCGCGGATACGCAGTATTTT
CASSAQGADTQYF
>.|TRBV2|TRBJ2-1|TRBD2
TGTGCCAGCAACGGACTAGGATCCTACAATGAGCAGTTCTTC
CASNGLGSYNEQFF
>.|TRBV9|TRBJ2-5|TRBD2
TGTGCCAGCAGCGCCGAAAACTGGGGGAGGGGGACCCAGTACTTC
CASSAENWGRGTQYF
>.|TRBV6-5|TRBJ2-7|.
TGTGCCAGCAGTTACTGCAGGGGATGGGATTGCGAGCAGTACTTC
CASSYCRGWDCEQYF
>.|TRBV30|TRBJ1-1|TRBD1
TGTGCCTGGAGCCGGACAGGGACGAACACTGAAGCTTTCTTT
CAWSRTGTNTEAFF
>.|TRBV14|TRBJ2-7|.
TGTGCCAGCAGCCAAGACTGGGGGCTTTTCGAGCAGTACTTC
CASSQDWGLFEQYF
>.|TRBV5-4|TRBJ2-2|TRBD1
TGTGCCAGCAGCCCAGGACAGGGACGGAACACCGGGGAGCTGTTTTTT
CASSPGQGRNTGELFF
>.|TRBV2|TRBJ1-2|TRBD1
TGTGCCAGCAGTGAACAGACAGGGGGTGGCGGCTACACCTTC
CASSEQTGGGGYTF
>.|TRBV18|TRBJ2-7|TRBD2
TGTGCCAGCTCACTGGGACTAGCAAGCGAGCAGTACTTC
CASSLGLASEQYF
>many|TRBV27|TRBJ1-1|.
TGTGCCAGCAGCCGCATTGAGAGCACTGAAGCTTTCTTT
CASSRIESTEAFF
>.|TRBV6-6|TRBJ1-6|.
TGTGCCAGCAGTTACGGGCAGGGTAATTCACCCCTCCACTTT
CASSYGQGNSPLHF
>once|TRBV7-2|TRBJ1-5|.
TGTGCCAGCAGCCCCGGGACACTTAATCAGCCCCAGCATTTT
CASSPGTLNQPQHF
>.|TRBV27|TRBJ2-1|.
TGTGCCAGCAGCACTAGGAGCAGCAACAATGAGCAGTTCTTC
CASSTRSSNNEQFF
>.|TRBV27|TRBJ2-1|TRBD1
TGTGCCAGCATCGCCTTTGGGACAGAGTCCTACAATGAGCAGTTCTTC
CASIAFGTESYNEQFF
>few|TRBV4-1|TRBJ2-2|.
TGCGCCAGCAGCCAAGGGCCGACTAGGTCGGGTACCGGGGAGCTGTTTTTT
CASSQGPTRSGTGELFF
>.|TRBV15|TRBJ1-4|TRBD1
TGTGCCACCAGCAGAGCAGGGGGTGCTAATGAAAAACTGTTTTTT
CATSRAGGANEKLFF
>.|TRBV12-3/TRBV12-4|TRBJ2-5|TRBD1
TGTGCCAGCTATAAACAGGGGCAAGAGACCCAGTACTTC
CASYKQGQETQYF
>.|TRBV24-1|TRBJ2-3|TRBD1
TGTGCCACCCTAGAACGGGACAGAAGCACAGATACGCAGTATTTT
CATLERDRSTDTQYF
>.|TRBV24-1|TRBJ2-1|TRBD2
TGTGCCACCAGTGAGCCGGGACTAACCCAGTTCTTC
CATSEPGLTQFF
>.|TRBV7-2|TRBJ2-5|TRBD1
TGTGCCAGCAGCTTAGGGACAGGAGGCGGGTGGGAGACCCAGTACTTC
CASSLGTGGGWETQYF
>few|TRBV5-4|TRBJ1-2|.
TGTGCCAGCAGCGCAGGGCGGATATTTAACTATGGCTACACCTTC
CASSAGRIFNYGYTF
>.|TRBV15|TRBJ1-2|TRBD1
TGTGCCACCAGCAGGGGAGAAGGCAGGGGGCTGTATGGCTACACCTTC
CATSRGEGRGLYGYTF
>.|TRBV6-6|TRBJ2-1|.
TGTGCCAGCAGTGGTCCCACAGGGGGGGCTTACAATGAGCAGTTCTTC
CASSGPTGGAYNEQFF
>few|TRBV5-4|TRBJ1-6|.
TGTGCCAGCAGCTTTCAAAGCTCACCCCTCCACTTT
CASSFQSSPLHF
>few|TRBV28|TRBJ2-7|TRBD2
TGTGCCAGCAGCTTACACCTAGCGGGGTTAACCTACGAGCAGTACTTC
CASSLHLAGLTYEQYF
>.|TRBV28|TRBJ2-2|TRBD1
TGTGCCAGCAGTTTAATAGTCGGACAGGGGGCTTACGTTGGAAGCGGGGAGCTGTTTTTT
CASSLIVGQGAYVGSGELFF
>once|TRBV6-4|TRBJ1-2|.
TGTGCCAGCAGCCCGAATTGGCAGGGAGGGGGCTACACCTTC
CASSPNWQGGGYTF
>.|TRBV28|TRBJ2-1|TRBD2
TGTGCCAGCAGTTTAGCAGCGGGGTATAACAATGAGCAGTTCTTC
CASSLAAGYNNEQFF
>.|TRBV3-1/TRBV3-2|TRBJ1-4|TRBD1
TGTGCCAGCAGCCAGACAGGGACTTGGTGGGAAAAACTGTTTTTT
CASSQTGTWWEKLFF
>.|TRBV27|TRBJ1-1|TRBD1
TGTGCCAGCAGTTTAGAAGGTATACGGGACAGCCCCATGAACACTGAAGCTTTCTTT
CASSLEGIRDSPMNTEAFF
>.|TRBV5-1|TRBJ1-1|TRBD1
TGCGCCAGCAGCATGACAGGGGCCCACACTGAAGCTTTCTTT
CASSMTGAHTEAFF
>.|TRBV19|TRBJ1-2|.
TGTGCCAGTAGTATGACAGCCACCTATGGCTACACCTTC
CASSMTATYGYTF
>.|TRBV7-2|TRBJ2-2|TRBD2
TGTGCCAGCAGCTTAGAAAGCGGGGGGGCAGTCACCGGGGAGCTGTTTTTT
CASSLESGGAVTGELFF
>once|TRBV28|TRBJ2-7|.
TGTGCCAGCACCGGAGGGGTAGGCGAGCAGTACTTC
CASTGGVGEQYF